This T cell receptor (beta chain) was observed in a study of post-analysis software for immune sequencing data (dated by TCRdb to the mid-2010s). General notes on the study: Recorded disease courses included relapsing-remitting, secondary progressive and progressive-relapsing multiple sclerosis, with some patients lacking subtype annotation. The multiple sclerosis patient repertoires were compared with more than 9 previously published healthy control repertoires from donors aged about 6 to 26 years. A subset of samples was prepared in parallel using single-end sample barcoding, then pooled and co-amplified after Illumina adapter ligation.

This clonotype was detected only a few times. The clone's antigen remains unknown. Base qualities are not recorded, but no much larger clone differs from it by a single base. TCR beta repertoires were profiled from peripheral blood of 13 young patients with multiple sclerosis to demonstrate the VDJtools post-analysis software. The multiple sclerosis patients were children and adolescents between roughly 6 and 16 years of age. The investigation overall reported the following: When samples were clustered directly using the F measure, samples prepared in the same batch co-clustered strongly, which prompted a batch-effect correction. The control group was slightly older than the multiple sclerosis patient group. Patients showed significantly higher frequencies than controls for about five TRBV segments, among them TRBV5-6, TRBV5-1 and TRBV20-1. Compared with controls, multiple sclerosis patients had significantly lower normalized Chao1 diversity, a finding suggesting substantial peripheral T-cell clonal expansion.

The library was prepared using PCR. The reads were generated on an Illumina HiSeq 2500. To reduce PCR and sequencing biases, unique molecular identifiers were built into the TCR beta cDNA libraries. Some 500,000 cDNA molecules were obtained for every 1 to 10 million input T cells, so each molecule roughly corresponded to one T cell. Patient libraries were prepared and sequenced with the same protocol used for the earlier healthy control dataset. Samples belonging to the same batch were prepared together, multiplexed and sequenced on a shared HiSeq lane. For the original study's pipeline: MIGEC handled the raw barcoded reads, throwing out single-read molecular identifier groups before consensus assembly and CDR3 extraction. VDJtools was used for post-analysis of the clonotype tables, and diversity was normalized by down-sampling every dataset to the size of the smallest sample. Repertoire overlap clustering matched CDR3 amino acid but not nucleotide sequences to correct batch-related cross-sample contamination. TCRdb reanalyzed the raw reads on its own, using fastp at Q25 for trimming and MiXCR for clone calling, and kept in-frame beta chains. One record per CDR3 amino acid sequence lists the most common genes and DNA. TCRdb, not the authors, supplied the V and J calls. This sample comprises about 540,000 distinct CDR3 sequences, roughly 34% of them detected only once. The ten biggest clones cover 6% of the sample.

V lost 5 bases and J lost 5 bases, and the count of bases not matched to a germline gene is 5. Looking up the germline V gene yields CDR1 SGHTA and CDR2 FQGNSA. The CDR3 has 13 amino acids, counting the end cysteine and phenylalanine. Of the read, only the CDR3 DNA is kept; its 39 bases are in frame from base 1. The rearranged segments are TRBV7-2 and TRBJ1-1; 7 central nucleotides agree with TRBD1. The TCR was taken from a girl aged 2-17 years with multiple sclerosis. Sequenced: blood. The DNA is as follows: TGTGCCAGCAGCCGGGACAGAGTAACTGAAGCTTTCTTT. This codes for CASSRDRVTEAFF.